One and the same sample provided the 27 T cell receptor beta chains below, sequenced in a study of persistence of HIV-infected CD4 T cells. The immunoSEQ assay was version 4, run in survey mode. Sequencing was performed with immunoSEQ multiplex PCR; in TCRdb, only in-frame clones are kept and a portion is missing. This table has tens of thousands of clones, approximately 88% appearing once. Nonspecific anti-CD3/anti-CD28 bead stimulation represents the broad CD4+ T cell repertoire. Responding CD4+ T cells were sorted by upregulation of both CD40 ligand and CD69. For these receptors, no antigen is known. The sequenced sample was CD4+ T cells sorted from PBMCs after roughly 18-hour stimulation, obtained from a patient who received antiretroviral therapy. All receptors derive from an adult man with HIV who was CMV-seropositive.

V gene TRBV3-1 (or the pseudogene TRBV3-2) combines with J gene TRBJ1-1, with 8 bases that match TRBD1. Germline CDR1 and CDR2: LGHDT and YNNKEL (reference sequence). V was clipped by 4 bases and J by 1 base; unmatched bases: 8. CDR3 length: 16 amino acids. The CDR3 protein is CASSPHPTGANTEAFF. In nucleotides, the CDR3 is TGTGCCAGCAGCCCTCATCCGACAGGGGCGAACACTGAAGCTTTCTTT.

V and J are TRBV20-1 and TRBJ1-5; a weak D match, TRBD1 (5 bases). CDR1 is DFQATT, CDR2 SNEGSKA, per germline (reference sequence). The CDR3 runs to 17 residues. The ends were cut back, 3 bases at V and 5 bases at J, with 23 bases in the middle. CDR3 coding DNA: TGCAGTGCTAGTCTTGCAGGGAATGCGGCAAAATATCAGCCCCAGCATTTT. Its translation is CSASLAGNAAKYQPQHF.

The V call is TRBV2, the J call TRBJ1-1; a weak D match, TRBD1 (6 bases). CDR3 length equals 14 residues. Germline CDR1 SNHLY, CDR2 FYNNEI. V lost 6 bases and J lost 4, with 15 bases in between. CDR3 region: CASRRDISPTEAFF. CDR3 DNA sequence: TGTGCCAGCAGGAGGGACATTTCACCCACTGAAGCTTTCTTT.

The chain uses TRBV20-1 and TRBJ2-3, with D possibly matching TRBD2 (5 bases). In germline, CDR1 is DFQATT, CDR2 SNEGSKA (reference sequence). This CDR3 is built from 11 residues. The V gene lost 7 bases and the J gene lost 6 bases, with 11 bases spanning the gap. CDR3 residues: CSGENPDTQYF. The CDR3 DNA reads TGCAGTGGGGAGAACCCGGATACGCAGTATTTT.

This clone was recorded only once. The chain has TRBV3-1 (or the pseudogene TRBV3-2) and TRBJ1-6; D gene uncertain. CDR1 is LGHDT and CDR2 is YNNKEL in the germline V gene (reference sequence). The CDR3 sequence is 16 residues long. Between the trimmed V and J ends, which lost 1 base and 0 bases, there was a span of 7 bases. For the CDR3, the DNA is TGTGCCAGCAGCCAAGCGGGGAGCTCCTATAATTCACCCCTCCACTTT. This encodes CASSQAGSSYNSPLHF.

V and J are TRBV14 and TRBJ2-5; D is unclear. CDR3 length: 13 amino acids. V gave up 4 bases and J gave up 1 base, with 7 bases separating them. Germline CDR1 is SGHDN and CDR2 is FVKESK. This CDR3 reads CASSLQFQETQYF. For the CDR3, the DNA is TGTGCCAGCAGCCTACAGTTCCAAGAGACCCAGTACTTC.

V gene TRBV29-1 combines with J gene TRBJ2-3; 12 bases agree with TRBD2. The CDR3 is 14 amino acids. The germline gives CDR1 SQVTM, CDR2 ANQGSEA. The junction had 5 bases not matched to a gene; V was cut back by 7 bases and J by 3 bases. CDR3 protein: CSAAGTSGTDTQYF. CDR3 coding DNA: TGCAGCGCCGCCGGGACTAGCGGGACAGATACGCAGTATTTT.

This clone was seen a single time. The chain recombines TRBV10-1 with TRBJ2-1; 12 bases are shared with TRBD2. The V gene end was trimmed by 5 bases and the J gene end by 2 bases; junction bases not matched to a gene: 4. CDR1 and CDR2 from the germline V gene are WNHNN and SYGVQD (reference sequence). This CDR3 is built from 16 residues. This chain's CDR3 is CASSRTSGVTYNEQFF. For the CDR3, the DNA is TGCGCCAGCAGTAGGACTAGCGGGGTAACCTACAATGAGCAGTTCTTC.

This chain joins TRBV30 and TRBJ1-2; D gene ambiguous. The CDR3 has 14 amino acids. The V and J ends lost 1 base and 4 bases respectively, with 13 bases between them. CDR1 and CDR2 (germline): GTSNPN, SVGIG (reference sequence). CDR3 bases: TGTGCCTGGAGTGCCGGTGGGAAAGGCTATGGCTACACCTTC. It codes for CAWSAGGKGYGYTF.

The chain joins TRBV30 to TRBJ2-3, with D perhaps being TRBD1 or TRBD2 (7 bases each). Trimming shortened V by 6 bases and J by 3 bases, and 16 bases separated the two germline ends. CDR3 length: 14 amino acids. Per the germline V gene, CDR1 is GTSNPN and CDR2 is SVGIG (reference sequence). The CDR3 reads CACDQGGRTDTQYF. DNA for the CDR3: TGTGCCTGTGACCAGGGGGGGCGGACAGATACGCAGTATTTT. The variable domain in full, with the rest retrieved from reference TRBV30 and TRBJ2-3, is SQTIHQWPATLVQPVGSPLSLECTVEGTSNPNLYWYRQAAGRGLQLLFYSVGIGQISSEVPQNLSASRPQDRQFILSSKKLLLSDSGFYLCACDQGGRTDTQYFGPGTRLTVL.

The V gene is TRBV25-1, the J gene TRBJ1-3; D is unclear. This CDR3 has 13 amino acids. Germline V CDR1 and CDR2: MGHDK, SYGVNS. Trimming shortened V by 4 bases and J by 0 bases, and 4 bases separated the two germline ends. The CDR3 DNA is TGTGCCAGCAGTGTTTTCTCTGGAAACACCATATATTTT. The encoded protein is CASSVFSGNTIYF.

This chain links TRBV30 with TRBJ2-7; D may be TRBD2 (6 bases). This CDR3 is built from 15 residues. Trimming stripped 5 bases from V and 5 bases from J, with 22 bases between. The germline V gene has CDR1 GTSNPN and CDR2 SVGIG (reference sequence). Written as DNA, the CDR3 is TGTGCCTGGCTGCGGGACGAGACCCTCGCCCACGAGCAGTACTTC. Amino acids: CAWLRDETLAHEQYF.

The J gene is TRBJ2-5, the V gene TRBV4-1, with TRBD1 identical over 8 bases. Looked up from germline, CDR1 is MGHRA and CDR2 is YSYEKL. The CDR3 is 15 residues long. V gave up 4 bases and J gave up 5 bases; unmatched junction bases: 9. As DNA, the CDR3 is TGCGCCAGCAGCCCAGATGGACAGGGTCAGGAGACCCAGTACTTC. Translating gives CASSPDGQGQETQYF.

This CDR3 reads CASQNLRGLSYGYTF. The CDR3 bases are TGTGCCAGCCAAAACTTGAGGGGGTTAAGCTATGGCTACACCTTC. The chain links TRBV19 to TRBJ1-2; D perhaps matches TRBD1 (6 bases). Germline loops: CDR1 LNHDA, CDR2 SQIVND (reference sequence). Between the trimmed V and J ends, which lost 9 bases and 4 bases, there was a span of 21 bases. The CDR3 contains 15 residues.

This clone was found a few times. The chain is built from TRBV7-2 and TRBJ1-5; weak D call: TRBD1 (6 bases). Germline V gives CDR1 SGHTA, CDR2 FQGNSA. This CDR3 is built from 15 residues. V lost 5 bases and J lost 3, with 14 bases in between. The CDR3 is CASSLGGSINQPQHF. The DNA of the CDR3 is TGTGCCAGCAGCCTGGGGGGCAGCATCAATCAGCCCCAGCATTTT.

The chain joins TRBV27 to TRBJ1-5; D is perhaps TRBD1 (6 bases). V was shortened by 5 bases and J by 3 bases, with 17 bases between the two germline ends. In germline, CDR1 is MNHEY, CDR2 SMNVEV (reference sequence). CDR3 length: 16 residues. The CDR3 region has the DNA TGTGCCAGCAGTCCTCGGGGACATGTCAACAATCAGCCCCAGCATTTT. It translates to CASSPRGHVNNQPQHF.

The chain combines TRBV6-5 with TRBJ2-2; TRBD1 matches at 10 bases. Looked up from germline, CDR1 is MNHEY and CDR2 is SVGAGI. V was clipped by 6 bases and J by 7 bases; unmatched bases: 5. The CDR3 spans 14 residues. CDR3 protein: CASRLGTGVGELFF. In DNA, the CDR3 is TGTGCCAGCAGACTTGGGACAGGGGTCGGGGAGCTGTTTTTT.

This chain joins TRBV3-1 (or the pseudogene TRBV3-2) and TRBJ1-2, with D uncertain. The germline V and J ends were trimmed by 1 base and 5 bases, with 11 bases remaining between them. The V gene's germline CDR1 is LGHDT and CDR2 YNNKEL (reference sequence). This CDR3 contains 14 residues. In DNA form, the CDR3 reads TGTGCCAGCAGCCAAGGCGCCGGGGTTTATGGCTACACCTTC. It specifies CASSQGAGVYGYTF.

The V call is TRBV7-8, the J call TRBJ2-7; 7 positions match TRBD2. V shed 2 bases, J shed 7 bases, and the junction held 8 bases outside the gene matches. This CDR3 is built from 14 residues. CDR1 and CDR2 from the germline V gene are SGHVS and FQNEAQ. In nucleotides, the CDR3 is TGTGCCAGCAGCTTAATAATAGCGGGTCATGAGCAGTACTTC. It codes for CASSLIIAGHEQYF.

The J gene is TRBJ1-2, the V gene TRBV30; a possible D gene is TRBD1 (6 bases). Germline CDR1 GTSNPN, CDR2 SVGIG (reference sequence). The V and J ends lost 5 bases and 3 bases respectively, with 25 bases between them. This CDR3 region has 17 residues. The CDR3 is CAWRPRDTSLGDYGYTF. The CDR3 bases are TGTGCCTGGCGCCCCAGGGACACATCCTTAGGGGACTATGGCTACACCTTC.

The chain recombines TRBV27 with TRBJ2-7; a weak D match, TRBD1 (5 bases). This CDR3 has 13 residues. V lost 5 bases, J lost 0 bases, and 8 bases lay in between. CDR1 and CDR2 from the germline V gene are MNHEY and SMNVEV (reference sequence). DNA for the CDR3: TGTGCCAGCAGTGCGACAGTCTCCTACGAGCAGTACTTC. It encodes CASSATVSYEQYF.

The gene calls are TRBV7-8 and TRBJ1-2; no firm D call. In germline, CDR1 is SGHVS, CDR2 FQNEAQ. V was trimmed by 1 base and J by 4 bases, leaving 13 bases between them. The length of the CDR3 is 15 residues. CDR3: CASSLVSGAGYGYTF. CDR3 nucleotides: TGTGCCAGCAGCTTAGTGTCGGGCGCGGGCTATGGCTACACCTTC.

This clone was observed once. This chain links TRBV5-5 with TRBJ2-2; D unresolved. The CDR3 is 14 amino acids. V was trimmed by 3 bases and J by 7 bases, leaving 13 bases between them. Germline CDR1 SGHKS, CDR2 YYEKEE (reference sequence). The CDR3 reads CASSSPTFIGELFF. The CDR3 nucleotides are TGTGCCAGCAGCTCGCCGACGTTTATCGGGGAGCTGTTTTTT. Full variable domain (missing parts from reference TRBV5-5 and TRBJ2-2): DAGVTQSPTHLIKTRGQQVTLRCSPISGHKSVSWYQQVLGQGPQFIFQYYEKEERGRGNFPDRFSARQFPNYSSELNVNALLLGDSALYLCASSSPTFIGELFFGEGSRLTVL.

V and J are TRBV3-1 (or the pseudogene TRBV3-2) and TRBJ1-1; possibly TRBD1 for D (6 bases). V was trimmed by 1 base and J by 10 bases, leaving 10 bases between them. This CDR3 has 12 residues. Germline V gene sequence: CDR1 LGHDT, CDR2 YNNKEL (reference sequence). In DNA, the CDR3 is TGTGCCAGCAGCCAAGGGAGAGGGGGAGCTTTCTTT. Encoded protein: CASSQGRGGAFF.

J is TRBJ2-3 and V is TRBV7-2; no reliable D call. This CDR3 comprises 15 residues. Germline V gives CDR1 SGHTA, CDR2 FQGNSA. Trimming shortened V by 1 base and J by 2 bases, and 10 bases separated the two germline ends. CDR3 residues: CASSLGRILTDTQYF. CDR3 nucleotides: TGTGCCAGCAGCTTAGGCAGGATCCTCACAGATACGCAGTATTTT.

The chain carries TRBV15 and TRBJ1-1, with D maybe TRBD1 (5 bases). Germline V CDR1 and CDR2: LNHNV, YYDKDF (reference sequence). The CDR3 has 15 amino acids. The germline V and J ends were trimmed by 0 bases and 11 bases, with 19 bases remaining between them. The CDR3 here is CATSREGPRQPDAFF. The CDR3 bases are TGTGCCACCAGCAGAGAGGGACCGAGGCAGCCCGACGCTTTCTTT.

The rearrangement uses TRBV30 and TRBJ2-5, with 12 bases lining up with TRBD2. Germline loops: CDR1 GTSNPN, CDR2 SVGIG (reference sequence). The CDR3 loop spans 16 amino acids. V lost 3 bases, J lost 5 bases, and 10 bases stayed unmatched. CDR3 residues: CAWSASSGGAGETQYF. CDR3 coding DNA: TGTGCCTGGAGCGCCTCTAGCGGGGGGGCGGGTGAGACCCAGTACTTC.